This T cell receptor (beta chain) is from a study of T cell responses to AZD1222 COVID-19 vaccine. From germline, CDR1 is KGHSH and CDR2 LQKENI. The CDR3 is 11 amino acids. Trimming removed 6 bases from V and 6 bases from J, with 7 bases in between. Study-wide results and caveats: Seropositive at baseline were only a handful of AZD1222 recipients. Clonal diversity was possibly underestimated, and the donors were mostly white British, with more females.

The assay was immunoSEQ multiplex PCR, and TCRdb's table has in-frame clones only and misses some. The sample gives 130,000 or so clones, almost 95% of which show up once; 1.7% is in the top ten. This clone was seen once. Its antigen is as yet unknown. The specimen was peripheral blood, collected on day 0 of AZD1222 vaccination. This clonotype was obtained from an adult in good health. The chain couples TRBV18 to TRBJ2-3; D is undetermined. CDR3 sequence reads: CASSPTDTQYF. The CDR3 DNA reads as TGTGCCAGCTCCCCGACCGATACGCAGTATTTT.